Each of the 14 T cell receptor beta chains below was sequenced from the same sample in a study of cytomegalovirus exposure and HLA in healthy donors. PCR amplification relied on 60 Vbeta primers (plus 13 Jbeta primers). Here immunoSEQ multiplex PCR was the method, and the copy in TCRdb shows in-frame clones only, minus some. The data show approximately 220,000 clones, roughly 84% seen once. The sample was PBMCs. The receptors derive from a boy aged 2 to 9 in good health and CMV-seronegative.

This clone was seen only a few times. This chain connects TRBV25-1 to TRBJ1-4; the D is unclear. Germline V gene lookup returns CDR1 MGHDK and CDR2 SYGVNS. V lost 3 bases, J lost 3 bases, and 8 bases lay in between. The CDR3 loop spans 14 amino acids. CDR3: CASSDREANEKLFF. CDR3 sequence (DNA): TGTGCCAGCAGTGACCGGGAGGCTAATGAAAAACTGTTTTTT.

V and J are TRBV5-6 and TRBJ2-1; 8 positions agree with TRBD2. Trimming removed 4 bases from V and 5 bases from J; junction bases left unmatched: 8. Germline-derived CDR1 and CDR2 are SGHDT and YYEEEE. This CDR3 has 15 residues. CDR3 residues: CASSPRRAGDNEQFF. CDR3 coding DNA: TGTGCCAGCAGCCCCCGAAGAGCGGGGGACAATGAGCAGTTCTTC.

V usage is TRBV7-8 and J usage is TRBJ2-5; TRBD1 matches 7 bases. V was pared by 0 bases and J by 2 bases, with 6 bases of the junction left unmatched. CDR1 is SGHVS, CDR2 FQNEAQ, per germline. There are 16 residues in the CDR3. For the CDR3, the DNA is TGTGCCAGCAGCTTAGCGTTCGGGGACAGTCAAGAGACCCAGTACTTC. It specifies CASSLAFGDSQETQYF.

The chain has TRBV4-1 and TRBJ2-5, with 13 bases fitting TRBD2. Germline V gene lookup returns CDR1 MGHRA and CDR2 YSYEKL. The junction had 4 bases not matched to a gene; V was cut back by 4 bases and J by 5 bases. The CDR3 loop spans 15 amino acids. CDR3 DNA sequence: TGCGCCAGCAGCCCATTACTAGCGGGGGGGGAGACCCAGTACTTC. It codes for CASSPLLAGGETQYF.

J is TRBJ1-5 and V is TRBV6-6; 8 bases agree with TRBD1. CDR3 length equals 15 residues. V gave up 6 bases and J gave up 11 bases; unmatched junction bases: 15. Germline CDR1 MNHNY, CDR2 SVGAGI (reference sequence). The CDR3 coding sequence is TGTGCCAGCAGCCCGGACAGGGCCACGGGTGGGGCCCAGCATTTT. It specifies CASSPDRATGGAQHF.

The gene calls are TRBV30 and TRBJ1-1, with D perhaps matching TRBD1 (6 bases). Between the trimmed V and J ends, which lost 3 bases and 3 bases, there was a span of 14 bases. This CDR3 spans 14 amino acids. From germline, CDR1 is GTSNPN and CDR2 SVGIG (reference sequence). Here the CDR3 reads CAWRPDRTYTEAFF. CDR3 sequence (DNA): TGTGCCTGGAGACCGGACAGAACCTACACTGAAGCTTTCTTT. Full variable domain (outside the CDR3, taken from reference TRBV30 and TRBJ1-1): SQTIHQWPATLVQPVGSPLSLECTVEGTSNPNLYWYRQAAGRGLQLLFYSVGIGQISSEVPQNLSASRPQDRQFILSSKKLLLSDSGFYLCAWRPDRTYTEAFFGQGTRLTVV.

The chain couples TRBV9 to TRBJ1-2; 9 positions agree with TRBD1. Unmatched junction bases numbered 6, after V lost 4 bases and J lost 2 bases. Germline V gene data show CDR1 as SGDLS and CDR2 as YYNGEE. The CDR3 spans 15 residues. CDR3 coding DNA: TGTGCCAGCAGCTACAGACAGGGGGGCAACTATGGCTACACCTTC. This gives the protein CASSYRQGGNYGYTF.

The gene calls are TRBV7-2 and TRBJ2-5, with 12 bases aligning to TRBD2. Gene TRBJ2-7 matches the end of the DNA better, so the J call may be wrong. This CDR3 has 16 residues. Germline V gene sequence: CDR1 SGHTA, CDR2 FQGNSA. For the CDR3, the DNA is TGTGCCAGCATAGAACTAGCGGGAGGCCCTTCTCACGAGCAGTACTTC. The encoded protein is CASIELAGGPSHEQYF.

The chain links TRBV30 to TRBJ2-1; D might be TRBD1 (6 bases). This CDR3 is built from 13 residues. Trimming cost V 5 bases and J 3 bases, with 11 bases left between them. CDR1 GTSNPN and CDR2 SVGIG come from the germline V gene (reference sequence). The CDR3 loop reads CAWHDRLYNEQFF. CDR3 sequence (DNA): TGTGCCTGGCACGACAGGCTCTACAATGAGCAGTTCTTC.

CDR3 bases: TGCAGCGTTAGACTAGCGGGGGGCACAGATACGCAGTATTTT. Protein product: CSVRLAGGTDTQYF. The chain links TRBV29-1 to TRBJ2-3; 12 nucleotides agree with TRBD2. This CDR3 contains 14 residues. Per germline, CDR1 SQVTM and CDR2 ANQGSEA. Trimming took 5 bases from V and 1 from J; bases not matched to a gene: 1.

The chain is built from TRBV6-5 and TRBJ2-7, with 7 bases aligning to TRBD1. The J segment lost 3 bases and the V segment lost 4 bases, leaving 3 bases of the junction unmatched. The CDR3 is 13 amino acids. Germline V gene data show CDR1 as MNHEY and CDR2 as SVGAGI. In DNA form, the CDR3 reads TGTGCCAGCAGTTCCCGACAGGGCTACGAGCAGTACTTC. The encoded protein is CASSSRQGYEQYF.

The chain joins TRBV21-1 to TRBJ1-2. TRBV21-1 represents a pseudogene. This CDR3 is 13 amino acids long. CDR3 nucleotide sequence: TGTGCCAGCAGCAAAGCGCCTAGGAGGGGCTACACCTTC. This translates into CASSKAPRRGYTF.

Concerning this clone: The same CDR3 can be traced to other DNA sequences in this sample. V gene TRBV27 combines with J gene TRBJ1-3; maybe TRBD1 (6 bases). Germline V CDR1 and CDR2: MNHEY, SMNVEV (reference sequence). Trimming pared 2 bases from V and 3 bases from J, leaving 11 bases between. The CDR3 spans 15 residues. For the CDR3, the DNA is TGTGCCAGCAGTTTAAGGCTAGGGGGTGGAAACACCATATATTTT. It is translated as CASSLRLGGGNTIYF.

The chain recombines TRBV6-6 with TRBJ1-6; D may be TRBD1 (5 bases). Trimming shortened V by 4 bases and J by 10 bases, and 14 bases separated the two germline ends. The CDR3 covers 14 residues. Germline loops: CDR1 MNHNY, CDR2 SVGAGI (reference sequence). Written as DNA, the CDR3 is TGTGCCAGCAGTTCCCCACGGGGGAGCTCACCCCTCCACTTT. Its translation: CASSSPRGSSPLHF.